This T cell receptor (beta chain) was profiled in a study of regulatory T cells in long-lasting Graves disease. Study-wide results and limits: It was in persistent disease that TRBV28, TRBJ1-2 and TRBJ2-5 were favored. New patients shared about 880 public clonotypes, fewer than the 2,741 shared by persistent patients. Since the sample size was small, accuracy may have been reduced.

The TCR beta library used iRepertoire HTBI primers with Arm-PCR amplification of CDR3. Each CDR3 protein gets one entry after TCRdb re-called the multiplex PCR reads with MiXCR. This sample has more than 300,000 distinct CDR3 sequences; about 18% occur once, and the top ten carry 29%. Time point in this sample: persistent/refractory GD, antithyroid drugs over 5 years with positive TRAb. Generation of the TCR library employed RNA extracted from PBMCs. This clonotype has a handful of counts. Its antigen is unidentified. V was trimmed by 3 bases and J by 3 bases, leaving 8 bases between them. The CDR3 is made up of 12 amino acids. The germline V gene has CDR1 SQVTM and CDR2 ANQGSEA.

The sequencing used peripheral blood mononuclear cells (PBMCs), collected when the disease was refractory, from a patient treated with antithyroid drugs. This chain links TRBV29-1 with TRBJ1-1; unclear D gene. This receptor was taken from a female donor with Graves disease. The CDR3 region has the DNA TGCAGCGTTGAGGGGTCGGACACTGAAGCTTTCTTT. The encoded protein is CSVEGSDTEAFF.